These 29 T cell receptor beta chains were all obtained from the same sample, sequenced in a study of T cells after yellow fever vaccination. MiXCR, run by TCRdb on the 5' RACE reads, gives a single entry per CDR3 protein. In the table there are around 320,000 distinct CDR3 sequences, over 8.5% of which are singletons. The material was CD4+ T cells sorted from PBMCs, obtained 45 days after the yellow fever booster vaccination. The receptors stem from a man aged 18 to 30 who received the YFV17D yellow fever vaccine.

This clonotype has a count of ten or more. This chain connects TRBV4-1 to TRBJ2-6, with TRBD2 as a possible D gene (7 bases). Germline values: CDR1 MGHRA, CDR2 YSYEKL. The V end lost 1 base, the J end lost 1 base, and 17 bases lay between the germline ends. This CDR3 spans 19 amino acids. The CDR3 DNA reads TGCGCCAGCAGCCAAGCTACGGGGGGTAGGGGGTCTGGGGCCAACGTCCTGACTTTC. Translating gives CASSQATGGRGSGANVLTF.

This rearrangement joins TRBV12-3 or TRBV12-4 to TRBJ2-3, with 11 bases aligning to TRBD1. The junction had 7 bases not matched to a gene; V was cut back by 5 bases and J by 3 bases. There are 16 residues in the CDR3. CDR3 bases: TGTGCCAGCAGTCCGTGGACAGGGGGCAGAACAGATACGCAGTATTTT. Translation gives CASSPWTGGRTDTQYF.

V and J are TRBV6-2 or TRBV6-3 and TRBJ1-6, with D hard to call. The V gene lost 2 bases and the J gene lost 10 bases, with 15 bases spanning the gap. Germline V gene data show CDR1 as MNHEY and CDR2 as SVGEGT. This CDR3 contains 15 residues. The CDR3 nucleotides read TGTGCCAGCAGTTACGGTGTCCAGGTTGTCTCACCCCTCCACTTT. Protein: CASSYGVQVVSPLHF.

The CDR3 loop reads CAIGRGNNEQFF. CDR3 in DNA: TGTGCCATCGGGAGGGGGAACAATGAGCAGTTCTTC. This chain joins TRBV10-3 and TRBJ2-1, with a possible D match to TRBD2 (7 bases). CDR1 and CDR2 (germline): ENHRY, SYGVKD. The CDR3 contains 12 residues. Trimming left V 8 bases short and J 5 bases short, with 10 bases between.

This clonotype occurred many times. The CDR3 region is CASSQRDSLEAFF. In DNA form, the CDR3 reads TGTGCCAGCAGCCAACGGGACAGCCTTGAAGCTTTCTTT. The V and J genes are TRBV5-6 and TRBJ1-1; the match to TRBD1 covers 7 bases. V dropped 4 bases and J dropped 7; count of bases not matched to a gene: 7. Germline V gives CDR1 SGHDT, CDR2 YYEEEE. This CDR3 spans 13 amino acids.

This clonotype appeared many times. This rearrangement joins TRBV24-1 to TRBJ1-1; a possible D gene is TRBD1 (6 bases). The CDR3 totals 16 residues. The V gene's germline CDR1 is KGHDR and CDR2 SFDVKD. V was cut by 5 bases and J by 4 bases, with 19 bases left in between. The CDR3 loop is CATSASRGGGSTEAFF. CDR3 in DNA: TGTGCCACCAGTGCCTCCAGAGGGGGAGGGAGCACTGAAGCTTTCTTT.

This clonotype occurred a few times. The V and J genes are TRBV7-9 and TRBJ2-2; 9 nucleotides agree with TRBD2. Losses at the gene ends were 5 bases for V and 7 bases for J; bases not matched to a gene: 11. CDR1 is SEHNR and CDR2 is FQNEAQ in the germline V gene (reference sequence). The CDR3 is 16 amino acids. CDR3 loop: CASSPPRAGGNGELFF. The CDR3 DNA follows: TGTGCCAGCAGCCCTCCCCGGGCGGGAGGGAACGGGGAGCTGTTTTTT.

This sequence joins TRBV5-1 and TRBJ2-3, with 7 bases identical to TRBD1. From germline, CDR1 is SGHRS and CDR2 YFSETQ. The CDR3 is made up of 15 amino acids. V lost 4 bases and J lost 2; bases outside the gene matches: 7. CDR3 region: CASSSTGTATDTQYF. The CDR3 nucleotides are TGCGCCAGCAGCAGTACCGGGACAGCCACAGATACGCAGTATTTT.

V and J are TRBV24-1 and TRBJ1-6; tentative D call: TRBD1 (5 bases). CDR3 length: 19 residues. Between the trimmed V and J ends, which lost 12 bases and 0 bases, there was a span of 26 bases. CDR1 and CDR2 (germline): KGHDR, SFDVKD. The CDR3 reads CAATGTVKTPSSYNSPLHF. CDR3 DNA sequence: TGTGCCGCCACCGGGACGGTAAAAACCCCTAGCTCCTATAATTCACCCCTCCACTTT.

This rearrangement joins TRBV19 to TRBJ1-2, with D possibly being TRBD1 (6 bases). V lost 9 bases, J lost 2 bases, and 22 bases lay in between. CDR1 is LNHDA, CDR2 SQIVND, per germline (reference sequence). This CDR3 is 16 amino acids long. As DNA, the CDR3 is TGTGCCAGCCTTACCGGAACAGGGCCTCAAAACTATGGCTACACCTTC. Amino acids: CASLTGTGPQNYGYTF. The full variable domain, completed using reference TRBV19 and TRBJ1-2, is DGGITQSPKYLFRKEGQNVTLSCEQNLNHDAMYWYRQDPGQGLRLIYYSQIVNDFQKGDIAEGYSVSREKKESFPLTVTSAQKNPTAFYLCASLTGTGPQNYGYTFGSGTRLTVV.

Only a few counts were recorded for this clonotype. The rearrangement joins TRBV12-3 or TRBV12-4 to TRBJ2-3; D might be TRBD1 or TRBD2, each matching 6 bases. The CDR3 totals 15 residues. V was pared by 3 bases and J by 2 bases, with 12 bases between. As DNA, the CDR3 is TGTGCCAGCAGTTTGTGGAGGGGGAACACAGATACGCAGTATTTT. Its protein product is CASSLWRGNTDTQYF.

This clonotype occurred many times. The V and J genes are TRBV7-9 and TRBJ2-3; perhaps TRBD2 as D (5 bases). Trimming removed 5 bases from V and 4 bases from J, with 19 bases in between. Per germline, CDR1 SEHNR and CDR2 FQNEAQ (reference sequence). The CDR3 totals 16 residues. In DNA, the CDR3 is TGTGCCAGCAGCGCTAGAGCGGTCTCTAAGGCAGATACGCAGTATTTT. This codes for CASSARAVSKADTQYF.

The chain uses TRBV7-2 and TRBJ2-2; possible D gene TRBD1, 6 bases. The CDR3 is 15 residues long. CDR1 is SGHTA, CDR2 FQGNSA, per germline. The ends were cut back, 1 base at V and 4 bases at J, with 10 bases in the middle. The CDR3 nucleotides read TGTGCCAGCAGCTTAGTTTGGGGGCGCACCGGGGAGCTGTTTTTT. It specifies CASSLVWGRTGELFF.

This clonotype was seen ten or more times. The J gene is TRBJ2-7, the V gene TRBV7-7; 8 bases are shared with TRBD1. From germline, CDR1 is SSHAT and CDR2 FNYEAQ (reference sequence). CDR3 length: 13 residues. The V gene end was trimmed by 5 bases and the J gene end by 5 bases; junction bases not matched to a gene: 5. The CDR3 loop is CASSRDRGHEQYF. The CDR3 DNA is TGTGCCAGCAGCCGAGACAGGGGCCACGAGCAGTACTTC.

This clonotype was recorded a few times. The V and J genes are TRBV20-1 and TRBJ1-3; TRBD1 might be the D (6 bases). The CDR3 loop spans 15 amino acids. Trimming removed 4 bases from V and 2 bases from J, with 15 bases in between. Germline V lookup: CDR1 DFQATT, CDR2 SNEGSKA (reference sequence). The CDR3 is CSATTGFFAGNTIYF. The CDR3 DNA reads as TGCAGTGCTACTACAGGGTTTTTCGCTGGAAACACCATATATTTT.

This clonotype was seen only a few times. This chain uses TRBV6-5 with TRBJ2-1; D is perhaps TRBD1 (6 bases). Trimming shortened V by 6 bases and J by 7 bases, and 19 bases separated the two germline ends. CDR3 length: 15 amino acids. From germline, CDR1 is MNHEY and CDR2 SVGAGI. CDR3 sequence (DNA): TGTGCCAGCAGCCCCGAGGGGGTCGGCGCAAATGAGCAGTTCTTC. The encoded protein is CASSPEGVGANEQFF.

This clonotype was seen only a few times. The chain combines TRBV6-5 with TRBJ2-7; 7 bases fit TRBD1. This CDR3 has 16 residues. Germline CDR1 is MNHEY and CDR2 is SVGAGI. The ends lost 6 bases at V and 0 bases at J; junction bases unmatched: 11. The CDR3 DNA sequence: TGTGCCAGCAGCCCTAGACAGGGAGTAAGCTCCTACGAGCAGTACTTC. This gives the protein CASSPRQGVSSYEQYF.

This clonotype has just a few counts. The chain has TRBV18 and TRBJ2-5; 7 nucleotides match TRBD1. V was pared by 5 bases and J by 1 base, with 4 bases of the junction left unmatched. The germline V gene has CDR1 KGHSH and CDR2 LQKENI. This CDR3 contains 14 residues. CDR3 coding DNA: TGTGCCAGCTCATCCCGACAGGGCCAAGAGACCCAGTACTTC. Its translation is CASSSRQGQETQYF.

The chain recombines TRBV27 with TRBJ1-6; no firm D call. Trimming shortened V by 5 bases and J by 7 bases, and 9 bases separated the two germline ends. This CDR3 spans 13 amino acids. Germline V CDR1 and CDR2: MNHEY, SMNVEV (reference sequence). In DNA form, the CDR3 reads TGTGCCAGCAGTGCGGACCACAATTCACCCCTCCACTTT. As protein: CASSADHNSPLHF.

V gene TRBV5-1 combines with J gene TRBJ2-7, with D perhaps matching TRBD2 (5 bases). The CDR3 sequence is 14 residues long. Trimming took 4 bases from V and 0 from J, leaving 11 bases between them. Germline V lookup: CDR1 SGHRS, CDR2 YFSETQ. The CDR3 nucleotides are TGCGCCAGCAGCCTGGACTCCCACTCCTACGAGCAGTACTTC. It yields the protein CASSLDSHSYEQYF.

This chain joins TRBV7-9 and TRBJ2-3, with D perhaps matching TRBD2 (6 bases). The CDR3 spans 17 residues. V gave up 4 bases and J gave up 1 base, with 18 bases separating them. The germline CDR1 and CDR2 sequences are SEHNR and FQNEAQ (reference sequence). CDR3 sequence reads: CASSSSALPGGTDTQYF. As DNA, the CDR3 is TGTGCCAGCAGCTCCTCAGCCCTGCCGGGGGGCACAGATACGCAGTATTTT.

V is TRBV27 and J is TRBJ2-3; D is undetermined. The CDR3 is made up of 14 amino acids. CDR1 and CDR2 from the germline V gene are MNHEY and SMNVEV (reference sequence). Trimming shortened V by 3 bases and J by 3 bases, and 10 bases separated the two germline ends. In DNA, the CDR3 is TGTGCCAGCAGTTTGAAGACGTTAACAGATACGCAGTATTTT. Amino acid sequence: CASSLKTLTDTQYF.

This clonotype was counted at least ten times. The chain uses TRBV28 and TRBJ1-2, with D perhaps TRBD1 (5 bases). V was cut by 3 bases and J by 4 bases, with 15 bases left in between. This CDR3 is 15 amino acids long. Germline lookup yields CDR1 MDHEN and CDR2 SYDVKM. The CDR3 bases are TGTGCCAGCAGTTTTTCAGGGCGATGGAGCTATGGCTACACCTTC. Protein: CASSFSGRWSYGYTF.

The V call is TRBV7-2, the J call TRBJ2-7; no clear D gene. V was cut by 1 base and J by 5 bases, with 15 bases left in between. The germline V gene encodes CDR1 SGHTA and CDR2 FQGNSA. The CDR3 is made up of 15 amino acids. CDR3 DNA sequence: TGTGCCAGCAGCTTAGAAGCAAGGGCCTCGAACGAGCAGTACTTC. Protein product: CASSLEARASNEQYF. The entire variable domain, with the rest obtained from reference TRBV7-2 and TRBJ2-7, is as follows: GAGVSQSPSNKVTEKGKDVELRCDPISGHTALYWYRQSLGQGLEFLIYFQGNSAPDKSGLPSDRFSAERTGGSVSTLTIQRTQQEDSAVYLCASSLEARASNEQYFGPGTRLTVT.

In this sample, this clonotype turned up a few times. The rearrangement joins TRBV29-1 to TRBJ2-2, with 8 nucleotides matching TRBD1. The CDR3 contains 13 residues. From germline, CDR1 is SQVTM and CDR2 ANQGSEA. V lost 5 bases and J lost 6; bases outside the gene matches: 5. In DNA, the CDR3 is TGCAGCGTTTTGACAGGGGCGCCCGGGGAGCTGTTTTTT. It codes for CSVLTGAPGELFF.

V is TRBV24-1 and J is TRBJ2-3; D remains ambiguous. V lost 3 bases and J lost 2, with 5 bases in between. Germline CDR1 is KGHDR and CDR2 is SFDVKD. The length of the CDR3 is 13 residues. CDR3 amino acids: CATSDPFTDTQYF. Written as DNA, the CDR3 is TGTGCCACCAGTGATCCATTCACAGATACGCAGTATTTT.

A few counts support this clonotype. This sequence joins TRBV2 and TRBJ2-1; a weak D match, TRBD1 (6 bases). The CDR3 extends over 13 amino acids. Germline CDR1 is SNHLY and CDR2 is FYNNEI. V was pared by 3 bases and J by 8 bases, with 11 bases between. The CDR3 loop is CASSDGRGYEQFF. The DNA of the CDR3 is TGTGCCAGCAGTGATGGCAGGGGCTATGAGCAGTTCTTC.

The genes are TRBV5-4 and TRBJ1-3; D not resolved. This CDR3 spans 13 amino acids. Germline-derived CDR1 and CDR2 are SGHNT and YYREEE (reference sequence). The V and J ends lost 1 base and 1 base respectively, with 3 bases between them. The CDR3 here is CASSLSSGNTIYF. DNA for the CDR3: TGTGCCAGCAGCTTGTCTTCTGGAAACACCATATATTTT.

V usage is TRBV5-1 and J usage is TRBJ1-1, with TRBD1 matching over 7 bases. The germline V gene has CDR1 SGHRS and CDR2 YFSETQ. The CDR3 covers 14 residues. V shed 3 bases and J 1 base; nucleotides not matched to a gene: 3. CDR3 sequence (DNA): TGCGCCAGCAGCTGGGGACAGCAGAACACTGAAGCTTTCTTT. It specifies CASSWGQQNTEAFF.